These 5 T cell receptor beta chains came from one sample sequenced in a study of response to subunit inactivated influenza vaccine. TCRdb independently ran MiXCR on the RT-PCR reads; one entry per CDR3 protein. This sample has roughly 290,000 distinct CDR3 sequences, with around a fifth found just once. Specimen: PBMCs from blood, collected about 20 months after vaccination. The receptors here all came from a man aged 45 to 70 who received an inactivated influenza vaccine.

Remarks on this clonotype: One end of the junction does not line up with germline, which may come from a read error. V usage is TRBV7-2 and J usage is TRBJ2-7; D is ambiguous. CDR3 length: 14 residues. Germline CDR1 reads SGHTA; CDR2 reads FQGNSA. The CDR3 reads CAISLQTESYEQYF. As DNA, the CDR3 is TGTGCCATCAGCCTCCAGACGGAGTCCTACGAGCAGTACTTC.

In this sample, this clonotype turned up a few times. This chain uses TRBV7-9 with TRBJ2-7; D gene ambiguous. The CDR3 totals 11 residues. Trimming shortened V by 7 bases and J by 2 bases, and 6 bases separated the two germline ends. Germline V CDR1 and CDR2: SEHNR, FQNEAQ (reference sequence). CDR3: CASTRAYEQYF. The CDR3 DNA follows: TGTGCCAGCACCCGAGCCTACGAGCAGTACTTC.

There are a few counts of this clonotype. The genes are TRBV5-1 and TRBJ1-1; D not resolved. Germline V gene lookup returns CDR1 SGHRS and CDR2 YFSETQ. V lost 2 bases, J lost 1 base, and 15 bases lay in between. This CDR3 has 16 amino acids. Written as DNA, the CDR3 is TGCGCCAGCAGCTTTTTAGGCAGCCCTCAGAACACTGAAGCTTTCTTT. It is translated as CASSFLGSPQNTEAFF.

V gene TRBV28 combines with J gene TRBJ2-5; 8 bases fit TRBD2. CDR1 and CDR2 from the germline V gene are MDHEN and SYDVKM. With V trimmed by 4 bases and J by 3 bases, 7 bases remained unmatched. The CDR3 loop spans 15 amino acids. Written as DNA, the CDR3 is TGTGCCAGCAGTTCAACCGGGACTAGGAAAGAGACCCAGTACTTC. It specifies CASSSTGTRKETQYF. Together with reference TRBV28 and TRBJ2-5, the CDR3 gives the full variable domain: DVKVTQSSRYLVKRTGEKVFLECVQDMDHENMFWYRQDPGLGLRLIYFSYDVKMKEKGDIPEGYSVSREKKERFSLILESASTNQTSMYLCASSSTGTRKETQYFGPGTRLLVL.

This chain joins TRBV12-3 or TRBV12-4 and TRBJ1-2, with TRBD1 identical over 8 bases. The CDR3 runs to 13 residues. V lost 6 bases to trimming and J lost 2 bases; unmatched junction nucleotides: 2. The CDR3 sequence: CASRTGGNYGYTF. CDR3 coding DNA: TGTGCCAGCAGAACAGGGGGAAACTATGGCTACACCTTC.